This T cell receptor (beta chain) appears in the sequencing data of a study of human T cells and chemical hapten exposure. CDR1 and CDR2 (germline): KGHSH, LQKENI. This CDR3 contains 18 residues. Trimming left V 0 bases short and J 1 base short, with 18 bases between. TCRdb re-called the RACE reads with MiXCR, one entry per CDR3 protein. The table has more than 80,000 distinct CDR3 sequences, 10% to 15% seen once. The sample holds a few counts of this clonotype. Noted time point: pre-sensitization, week 0. Specified treatment: therapeutic diphenylcyclopropenone sensitization with weekly scalp DPC. Alopecia patients deemed DPC-suitable, aged 18 to 70, excluding pregnancy.

The input for sequencing was whole blood, taken in connection with sensitization to the hapten diphenylcyclopropenone (DPC). The clonotype comes from a woman aged 50 to 65 with alopecia areata. Some clones in this sample may be carry-over from other donors' samples. The chain uses TRBV18 and TRBJ1-2; possibly TRBD1 for D (5 bases). CDR3 amino acids: CASSPPYSRGGGNYGYTF. The CDR3 bases are TGTGCCAGCTCACCACCGTACTCACGCGGCGGGGGTAACTATGGCTACACCTTC.